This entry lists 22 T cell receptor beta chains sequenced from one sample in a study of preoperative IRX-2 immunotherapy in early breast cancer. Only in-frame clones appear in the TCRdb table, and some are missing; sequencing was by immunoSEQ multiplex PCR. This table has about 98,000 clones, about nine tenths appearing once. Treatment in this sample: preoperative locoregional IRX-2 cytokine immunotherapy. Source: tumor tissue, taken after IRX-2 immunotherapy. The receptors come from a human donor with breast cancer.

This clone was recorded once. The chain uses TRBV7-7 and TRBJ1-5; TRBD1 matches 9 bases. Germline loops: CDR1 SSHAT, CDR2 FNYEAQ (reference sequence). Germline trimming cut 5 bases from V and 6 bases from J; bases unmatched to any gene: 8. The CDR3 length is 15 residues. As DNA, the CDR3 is TGTGCCAGCAGCAATGAACCGGGACAGGGTCAGCCCCAGCATTTT. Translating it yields CASSNEPGQGQPQHF.

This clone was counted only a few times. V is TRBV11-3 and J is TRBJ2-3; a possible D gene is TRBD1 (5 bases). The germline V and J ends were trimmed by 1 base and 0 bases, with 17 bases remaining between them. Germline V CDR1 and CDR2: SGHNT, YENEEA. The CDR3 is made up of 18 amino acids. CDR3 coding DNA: TGTGCCAGCAGCTTAGGACAGAACTTGGGGCTTAGCACAGATACGCAGTATTTT. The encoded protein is CASSLGQNLGLSTDTQYF.

This CDR3 is CALAETSTDTQYF. CDR3 DNA sequence: TGTGCCCTAGCGGAAACTAGCACAGATACGCAGTATTTT. The V call is TRBV6-8, the J call TRBJ2-3; 7 bases fit TRBD2. Unmatched junction bases numbered 5, after V lost 11 bases and J lost 0 bases. CDR3 length equals 13 residues. Germline lookup yields CDR1 MNHGY and CDR2 SAAAGT.

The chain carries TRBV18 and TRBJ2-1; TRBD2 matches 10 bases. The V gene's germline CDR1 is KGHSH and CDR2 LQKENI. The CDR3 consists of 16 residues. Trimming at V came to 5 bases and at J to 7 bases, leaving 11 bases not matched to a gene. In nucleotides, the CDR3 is TGTGCCAGCTCATCTCTAGCGGGAGAGAGAAGGAATGAGCAGTTCTTC. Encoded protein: CASSSLAGERRNEQFF.

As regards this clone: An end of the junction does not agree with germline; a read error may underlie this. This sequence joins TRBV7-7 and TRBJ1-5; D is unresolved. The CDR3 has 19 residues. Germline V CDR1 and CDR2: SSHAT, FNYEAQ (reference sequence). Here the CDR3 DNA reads TGTGCTAGCAGCCCAGTGGTTTCAGCAGAGTTATATAGCAATCAGCCCCAGCATTTT. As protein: CASSPVVSAELYSNQPQHF.

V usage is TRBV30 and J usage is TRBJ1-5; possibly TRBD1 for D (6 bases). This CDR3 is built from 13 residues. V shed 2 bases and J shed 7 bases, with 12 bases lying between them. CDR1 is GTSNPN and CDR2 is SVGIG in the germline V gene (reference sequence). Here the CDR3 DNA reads TGTGCCTGGAGTACAGGGTCCAGCCAGCCCCAGCATTTT. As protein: CAWSTGSSQPQHF.

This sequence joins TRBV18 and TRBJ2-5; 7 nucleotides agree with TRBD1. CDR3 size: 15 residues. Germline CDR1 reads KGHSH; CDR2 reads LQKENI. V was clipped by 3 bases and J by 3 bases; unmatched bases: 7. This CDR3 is CASSPTGVVEETQYF. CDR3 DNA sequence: TGTGCCAGCTCACCCACAGGGGTAGTAGAAGAGACCCAGTACTTC.

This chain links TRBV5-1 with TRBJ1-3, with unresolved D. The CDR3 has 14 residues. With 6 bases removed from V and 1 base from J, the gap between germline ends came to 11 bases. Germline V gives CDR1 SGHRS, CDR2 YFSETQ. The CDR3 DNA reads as TGCGCCAGCAAGGAGGTCGAATCTGGAAACACCATATATTTT. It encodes CASKEVESGNTIYF.

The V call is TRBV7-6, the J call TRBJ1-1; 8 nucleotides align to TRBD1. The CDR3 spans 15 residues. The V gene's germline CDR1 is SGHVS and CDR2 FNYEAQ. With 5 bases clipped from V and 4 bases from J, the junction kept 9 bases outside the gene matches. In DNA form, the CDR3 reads TGTGCCAGCAGCGAACAGGACAGGGTGGGCACTGAAGCTTTCTTT. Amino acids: CASSEQDRVGTEAFF.

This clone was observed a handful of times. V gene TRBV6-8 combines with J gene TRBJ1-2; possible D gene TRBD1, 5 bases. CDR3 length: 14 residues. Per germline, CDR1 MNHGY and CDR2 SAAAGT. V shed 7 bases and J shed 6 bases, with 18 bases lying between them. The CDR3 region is CASTKASGGDGYTF. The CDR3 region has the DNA TGTGCCAGCACCAAGGCCTCTGGGGGGGATGGCTACACCTTC.

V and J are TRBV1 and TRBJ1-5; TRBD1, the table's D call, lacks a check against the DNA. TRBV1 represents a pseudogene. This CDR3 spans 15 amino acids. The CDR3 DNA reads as TGCAGCGTTCTCCTCAACAGGGGATCCGGTCAGCCCCAGCATTTT. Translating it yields CSVLLNRGSGQPQHF.

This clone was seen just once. The CDR3 loop is CATSRDLPLRTNYGYTF. DNA of the CDR3: TGTGCCACCAGCAGAGATCTCCCCCTACGGACGAACTATGGCTACACCTTC. This chain uses TRBV15 with TRBJ1-2; no definite D call. CDR3 length: 17 residues. The germline V gene encodes CDR1 LNHNV and CDR2 YYDKDF (reference sequence). Trimming shortened V by 0 bases and J by 2 bases, and 16 bases separated the two germline ends.

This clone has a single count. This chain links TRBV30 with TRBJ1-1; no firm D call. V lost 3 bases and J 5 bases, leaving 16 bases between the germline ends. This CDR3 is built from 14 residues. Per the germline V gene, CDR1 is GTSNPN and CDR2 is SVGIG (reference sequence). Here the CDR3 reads CAWSRPGMRTEAFF. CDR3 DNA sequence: TGTGCCTGGAGCCGGCCTGGGATGAGGACTGAAGCTTTCTTT.

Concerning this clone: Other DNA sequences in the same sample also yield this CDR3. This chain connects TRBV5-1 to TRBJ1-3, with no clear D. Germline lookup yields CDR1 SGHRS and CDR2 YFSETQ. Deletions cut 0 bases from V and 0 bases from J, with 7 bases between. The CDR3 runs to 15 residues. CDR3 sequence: CASSLEGSSGNTIYF. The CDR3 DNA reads TGCGCCAGCAGCTTGGAGGGTAGCTCTGGAAACACCATATATTTT.

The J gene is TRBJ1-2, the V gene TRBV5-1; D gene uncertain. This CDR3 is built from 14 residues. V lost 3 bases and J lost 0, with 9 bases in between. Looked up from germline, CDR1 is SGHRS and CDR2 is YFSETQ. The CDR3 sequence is CASSYTTANYGYTF. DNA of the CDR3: TGCGCCAGCAGCTATACCACAGCTAACTATGGCTACACCTTC. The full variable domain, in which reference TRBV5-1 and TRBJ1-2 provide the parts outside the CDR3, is KAGVTQTPRYLIKTRGQQVTLSCSPISGHRSVSWYQQTPGQGLQFLFEYFSETQRNKGNFPGRFSGRQFSNSRSEMNVSTLELGDSALYLCASSYTTANYGYTFGSGTRLTVV.

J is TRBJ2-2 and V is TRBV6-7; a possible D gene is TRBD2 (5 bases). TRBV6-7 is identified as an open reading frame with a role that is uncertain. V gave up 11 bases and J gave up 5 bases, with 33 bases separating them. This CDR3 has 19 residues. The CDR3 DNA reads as TGTGCCCCCAATGGTGACGGAGGCCATAAGGGAGTGGGGACCGGGGAGCTGTTTTTT. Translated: CAPNGDGGHKGVGTGELFF.

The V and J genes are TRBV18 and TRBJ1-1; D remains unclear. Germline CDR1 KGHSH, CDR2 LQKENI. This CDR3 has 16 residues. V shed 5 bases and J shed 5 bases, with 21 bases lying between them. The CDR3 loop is CASSSKPPGEGTEAFF. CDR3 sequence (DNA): TGTGCCAGCTCATCCAAACCCCCGGGAGAAGGAACTGAAGCTTTCTTT.

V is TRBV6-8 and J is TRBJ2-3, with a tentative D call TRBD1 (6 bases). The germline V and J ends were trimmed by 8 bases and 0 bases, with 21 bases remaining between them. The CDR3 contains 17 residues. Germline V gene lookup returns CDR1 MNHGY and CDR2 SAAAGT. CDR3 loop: CASARKWGQPSTDTQYF. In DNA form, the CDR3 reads TGTGCCAGCGCACGGAAATGGGGACAACCTAGCACAGATACGCAGTATTTT.

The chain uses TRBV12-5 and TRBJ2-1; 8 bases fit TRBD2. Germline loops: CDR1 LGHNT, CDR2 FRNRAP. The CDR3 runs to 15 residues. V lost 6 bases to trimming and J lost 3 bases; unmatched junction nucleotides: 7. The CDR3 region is CASGRGTRDYNEQFF. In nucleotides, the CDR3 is TGTGCTAGTGGACGCGGGACTAGGGACTACAATGAGCAGTTCTTC. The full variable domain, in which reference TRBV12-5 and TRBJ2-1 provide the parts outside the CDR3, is DARVTQTPRHKVTEMGQEVTMRCQPILGHNTVFWYRQTMMQGLELLAYFRNRAPLDDSGMPKDRFSAEMPDATLATLKIQPSEPRDSAVYFCASGRGTRDYNEQFFGPGTRLTVL.

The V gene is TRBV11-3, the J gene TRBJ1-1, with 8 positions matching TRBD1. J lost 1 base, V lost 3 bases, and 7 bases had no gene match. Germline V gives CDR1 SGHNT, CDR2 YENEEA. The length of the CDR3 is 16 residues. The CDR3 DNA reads TGTGCCAGCAGCTTGGTGGGACAGGATCCGAACACTGAAGCTTTCTTT. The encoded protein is CASSLVGQDPNTEAFF.

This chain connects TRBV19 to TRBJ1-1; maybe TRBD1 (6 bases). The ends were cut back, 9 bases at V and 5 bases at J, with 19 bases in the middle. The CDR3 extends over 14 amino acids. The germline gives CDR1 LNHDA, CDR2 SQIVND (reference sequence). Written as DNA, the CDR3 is TGTGCCAGCCATCCTTGGGGGCGGGATACTGAAGCTTTCTTT. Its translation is CASHPWGRDTEAFF.

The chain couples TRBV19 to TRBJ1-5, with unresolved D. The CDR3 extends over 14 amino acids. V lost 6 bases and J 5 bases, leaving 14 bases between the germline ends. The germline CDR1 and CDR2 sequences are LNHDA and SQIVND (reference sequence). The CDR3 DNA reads TGTGCCAGTAGAGACGGAGGGATATATCAGCCCCAGCATTTT. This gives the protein CASRDGGIYQPQHF.